This entry lists 2 T cell receptor beta chains sequenced from one sample in a study of T cell responses to AZD1222 COVID-19 vaccine (dated by TCRdb to 2020 to 2023). Receptors were amplified or captured by the immunoSEQ multiplex PCR assay. TCRdb mirrors the immuneACCESS table, restricted to in-frame sequences. Some clones are absent from its copies; in checked studies, under half trace to an unresolved V gene, and the reason for the others is unknown. The sample table holds 28,000 or so clones, of which roughly 85% were seen once. Less than 3.5% of the sample goes to the ten largest clones. In the paper's terms, the time point label means: about 28 days (+/-7) after the second vaccine dose. Sequenced here: peripheral blood, sampled 28 days after the second AZD1222 dose. The receptors shown here come from an adult who received the AZD1222 COVID-19 vaccine.

V is TRBV18 and J is TRBJ2-5, with TRBD2 matching over 8 bases. Trimming removed 3 bases from V and 1 base from J; junction bases left unmatched: 4. The CDR3 is 15 amino acids. CDR1 is KGHSH, CDR2 LQKENI, per germline. The CDR3 coding sequence is TGTGCCAGCTCACCGCGGGGGGCGAGCCAAGAGACCCAGTACTTC. Translating it yields CASSPRGASQETQYF.

The chain's CDR3 is CASSLAREQETQYF. The CDR3 nucleotides are TGTGCCAGCAGCTTGGCGCGGGAACAAGAGACCCAGTACTTC. This rearrangement joins TRBV5-4 to TRBJ2-5; D might be TRBD2 (6 bases). Germline V gene sequence: CDR1 SGHNT, CDR2 YYREEE (reference sequence). V was cut by 0 bases and J by 2 bases, with 8 bases left in between. The CDR3 runs to 14 residues.